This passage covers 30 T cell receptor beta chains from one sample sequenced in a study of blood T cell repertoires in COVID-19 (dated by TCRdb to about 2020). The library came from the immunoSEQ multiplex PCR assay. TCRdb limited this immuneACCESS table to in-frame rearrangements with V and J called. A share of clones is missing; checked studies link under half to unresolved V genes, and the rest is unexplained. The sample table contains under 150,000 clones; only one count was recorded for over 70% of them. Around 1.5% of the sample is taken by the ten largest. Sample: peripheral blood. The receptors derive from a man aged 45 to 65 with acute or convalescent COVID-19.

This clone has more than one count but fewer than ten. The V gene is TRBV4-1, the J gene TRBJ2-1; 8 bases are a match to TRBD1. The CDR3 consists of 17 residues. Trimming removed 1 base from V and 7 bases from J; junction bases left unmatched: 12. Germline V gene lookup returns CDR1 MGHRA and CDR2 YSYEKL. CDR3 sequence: CASSQAPGQGKGNEQFF. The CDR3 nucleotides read TGCGCCAGCAGCCAAGCGCCAGGACAGGGAAAAGGTAATGAGCAGTTCTTC.

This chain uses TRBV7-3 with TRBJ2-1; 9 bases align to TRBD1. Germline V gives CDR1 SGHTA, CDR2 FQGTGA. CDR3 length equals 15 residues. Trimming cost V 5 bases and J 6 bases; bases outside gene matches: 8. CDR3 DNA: TGTGCCAGCAGCCTGGACAGGGGAAGTTTCAATGAGCAGTTCTTC. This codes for CASSLDRGSFNEQFF.

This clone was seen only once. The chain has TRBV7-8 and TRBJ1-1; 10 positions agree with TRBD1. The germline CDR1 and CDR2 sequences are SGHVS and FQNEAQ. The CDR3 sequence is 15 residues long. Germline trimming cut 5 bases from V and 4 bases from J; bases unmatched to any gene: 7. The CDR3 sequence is CASSRPTGGFTEAFF. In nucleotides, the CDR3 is TGTGCCAGCAGCCGACCGACAGGGGGCTTCACTGAAGCTTTCTTT.

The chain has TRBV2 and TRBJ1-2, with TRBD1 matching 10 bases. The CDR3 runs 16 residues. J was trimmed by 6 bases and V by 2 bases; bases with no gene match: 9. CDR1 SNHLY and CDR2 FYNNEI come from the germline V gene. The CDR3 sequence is CASSETTGGGWNGYTF. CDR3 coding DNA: TGTGCCAGCAGTGAAACGACAGGGGGCGGGTGGAATGGCTACACCTTC.

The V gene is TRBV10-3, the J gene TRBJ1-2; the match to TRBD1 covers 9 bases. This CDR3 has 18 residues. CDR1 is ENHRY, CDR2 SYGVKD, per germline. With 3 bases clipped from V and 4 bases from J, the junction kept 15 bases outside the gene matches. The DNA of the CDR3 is TGTGCCATCAGTGATGTCTCCCGTCGGGACAGGGCGATCTATGGCTACACCTTC. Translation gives CAISDVSRRDRAIYGYTF.

CDR3 sequence reads: CASSYGTGRQETQYF. In nucleotides, the CDR3 is TGTGCCAGCAGCTACGGGACAGGGAGACAAGAGACCCAGTACTTC. V and J are TRBV7-2 and TRBJ2-5, with 9 positions matching TRBD1. The trim removed 4 bases at V and 2 bases at J, leaving 5 bases unmatched. The CDR3 is 15 residues long. Germline V CDR1 and CDR2: SGHTA, FQGNSA. The full variable domain, completed using reference TRBV7-2 and TRBJ2-5, is GAGVSQSPSNKVTEKGKDVELRCDPISGHTALYWYRQSLGQGLEFLIYFQGNSAPDKSGLPSDRFSAERTGGSVSTLTIQRTQQEDSAVYLCASSYGTGRQETQYFGPGTRLLVL.

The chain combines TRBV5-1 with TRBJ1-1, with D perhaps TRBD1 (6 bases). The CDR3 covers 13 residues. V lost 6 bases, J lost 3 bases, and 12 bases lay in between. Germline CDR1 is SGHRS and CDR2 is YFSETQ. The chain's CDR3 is CASKTHRDTEAFF. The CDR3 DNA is TGCGCCAGCAAAACACACAGGGACACTGAAGCTTTCTTT.

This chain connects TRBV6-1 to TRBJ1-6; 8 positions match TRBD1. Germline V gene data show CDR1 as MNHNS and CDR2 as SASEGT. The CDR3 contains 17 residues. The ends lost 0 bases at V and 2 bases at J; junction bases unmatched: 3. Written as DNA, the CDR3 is TGTGCCAGCAGTGAAGCCACAGGGGGTACCTATAATTCACCCCTCCACTTT. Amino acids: CASSEATGGTYNSPLHF.

In DNA, the CDR3 is TGTGCCAGCAGCCAAGCTAGGGGTTACCAAGAGACCCAGTACTTC. It encodes CASSQARGYQETQYF. This chain uses TRBV3-1 (or the pseudogene TRBV3-2) with TRBJ2-5; perhaps TRBD1 as D (5 bases). Germline CDR1 reads LGHDT; CDR2 reads YNNKEL (reference sequence). The CDR3 spans 15 residues. The V gene lost 1 base and the J gene lost 0 bases, with 9 bases spanning the gap.

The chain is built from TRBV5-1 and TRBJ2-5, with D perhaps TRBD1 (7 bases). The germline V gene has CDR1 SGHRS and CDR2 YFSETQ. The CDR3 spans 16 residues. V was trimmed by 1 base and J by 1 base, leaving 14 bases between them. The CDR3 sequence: CASSLYAGGTQETQYF. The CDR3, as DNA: TGCGCCAGCAGCTTGTACGCAGGGGGGACCCAAGAGACCCAGTACTTC. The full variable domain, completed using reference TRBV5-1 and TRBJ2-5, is KAGVTQTPRYLIKTRGQQVTLSCSPISGHRSVSWYQQTPGQGLQFLFEYFSETQRNKGNFPGRFSGRQFSNSRSEMNVSTLELGDSALYLCASSLYAGGTQETQYFGPGTRLLVL.

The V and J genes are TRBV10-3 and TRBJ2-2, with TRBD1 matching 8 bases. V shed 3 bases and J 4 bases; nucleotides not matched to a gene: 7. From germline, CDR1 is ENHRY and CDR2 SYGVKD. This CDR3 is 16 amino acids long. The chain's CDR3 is CAISDDRGLITGELFF. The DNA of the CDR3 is TGTGCCATCAGTGACGACAGGGGTCTGATCACCGGGGAGCTGTTTTTT.

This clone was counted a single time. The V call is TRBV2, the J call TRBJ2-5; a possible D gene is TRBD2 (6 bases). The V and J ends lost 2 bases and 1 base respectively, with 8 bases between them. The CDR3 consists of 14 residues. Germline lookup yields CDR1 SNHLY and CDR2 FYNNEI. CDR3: CASSEIAAQETQYF. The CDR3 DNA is TGTGCCAGCAGTGAAATAGCGGCCCAAGAGACCCAGTACTTC. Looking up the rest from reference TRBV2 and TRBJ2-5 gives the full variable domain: EPEVTQTPSHQVTQMGQEVILRCVPISNHLYFYWYRQILGQKVEFLVSFYNNEISEKSEIFDDQFSVERPDGSNFTLKIRSTKLEDSAMYFCASSEIAAQETQYFGPGTRLLVL.

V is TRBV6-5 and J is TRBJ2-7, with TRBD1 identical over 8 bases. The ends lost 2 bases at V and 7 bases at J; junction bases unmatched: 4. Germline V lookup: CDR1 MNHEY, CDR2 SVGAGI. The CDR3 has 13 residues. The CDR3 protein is CASSYQGAEEQYF. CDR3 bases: TGTGCCAGCAGTTACCAGGGGGCGGAAGAGCAGTACTTC.

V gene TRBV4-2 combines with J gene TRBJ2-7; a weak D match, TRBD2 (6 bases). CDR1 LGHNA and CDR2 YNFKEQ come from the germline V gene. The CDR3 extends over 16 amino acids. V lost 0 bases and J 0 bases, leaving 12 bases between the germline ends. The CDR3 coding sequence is TGTGCCAGCAGCCAAGATGGAGGGTTTAGCTCCTACGAGCAGTACTTC. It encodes CASSQDGGFSSYEQYF.

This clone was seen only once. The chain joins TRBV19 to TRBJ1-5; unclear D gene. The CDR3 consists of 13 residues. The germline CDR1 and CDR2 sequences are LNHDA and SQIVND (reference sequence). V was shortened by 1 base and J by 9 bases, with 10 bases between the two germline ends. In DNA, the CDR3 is TGTGCCAGTAGTATAGTAGAGGGTGGGCCCCAGCATTTT. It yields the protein CASSIVEGGPQHF.

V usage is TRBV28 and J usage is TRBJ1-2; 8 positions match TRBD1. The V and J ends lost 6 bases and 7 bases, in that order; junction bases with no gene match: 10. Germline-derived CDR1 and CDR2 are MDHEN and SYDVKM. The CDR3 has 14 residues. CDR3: CASSYGQGRSGYTF. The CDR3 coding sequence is TGTGCCAGCAGCTATGGACAGGGTAGGTCTGGCTACACCTTC.

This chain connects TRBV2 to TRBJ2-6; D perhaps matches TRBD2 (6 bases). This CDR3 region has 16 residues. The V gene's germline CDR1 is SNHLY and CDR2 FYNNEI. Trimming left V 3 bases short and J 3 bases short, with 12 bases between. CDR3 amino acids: CASSEWRVGGANVLTF. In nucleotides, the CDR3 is TGTGCCAGCAGTGAGTGGAGGGTTGGTGGGGCCAACGTCCTGACTTTC.

The CDR3 region has the DNA TGTGCCAGCAGCGCTCAGGGGAACACTGAAGCTTTCTTT. It translates to CASSAQGNTEAFF. The J gene is TRBJ1-1, the V gene TRBV2, with D perhaps TRBD1 (5 bases). Per germline, CDR1 SNHLY and CDR2 FYNNEI. The CDR3 is 13 residues long. The germline V and J ends were trimmed by 6 bases and 1 base, with 9 bases remaining between them.

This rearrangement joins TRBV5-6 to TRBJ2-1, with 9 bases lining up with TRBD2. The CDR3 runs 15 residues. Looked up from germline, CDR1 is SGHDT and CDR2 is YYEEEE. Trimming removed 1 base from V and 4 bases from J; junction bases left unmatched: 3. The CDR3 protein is CASSLRRGGYNEQFF. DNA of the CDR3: TGTGCCAGCAGCTTGAGGCGGGGGGGGTACAATGAGCAGTTCTTC.

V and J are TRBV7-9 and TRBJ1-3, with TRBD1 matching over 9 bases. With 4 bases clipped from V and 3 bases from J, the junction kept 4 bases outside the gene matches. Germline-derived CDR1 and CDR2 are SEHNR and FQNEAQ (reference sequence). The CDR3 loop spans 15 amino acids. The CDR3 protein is CASSSTGGIGNTIYF. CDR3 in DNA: TGTGCCAGCAGCTCGACAGGGGGTATTGGAAACACCATATATTTT.

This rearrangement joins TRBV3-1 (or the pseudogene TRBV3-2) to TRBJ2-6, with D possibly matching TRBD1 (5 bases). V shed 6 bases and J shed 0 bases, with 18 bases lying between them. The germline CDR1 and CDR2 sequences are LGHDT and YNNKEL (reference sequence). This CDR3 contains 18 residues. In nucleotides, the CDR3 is TGTGCCAGCAGAGGGTGGCAGGGATCCCACTCTGGGGCCAACGTCCTGACTTTC. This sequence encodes CASRGWQGSHSGANVLTF.

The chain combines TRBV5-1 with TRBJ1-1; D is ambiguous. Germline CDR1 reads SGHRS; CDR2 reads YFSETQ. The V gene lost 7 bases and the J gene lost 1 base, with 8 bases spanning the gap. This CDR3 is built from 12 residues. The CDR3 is CASRRENTEAFF. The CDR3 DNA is TGCGCCAGCCGACGGGAGAACACTGAAGCTTTCTTT.

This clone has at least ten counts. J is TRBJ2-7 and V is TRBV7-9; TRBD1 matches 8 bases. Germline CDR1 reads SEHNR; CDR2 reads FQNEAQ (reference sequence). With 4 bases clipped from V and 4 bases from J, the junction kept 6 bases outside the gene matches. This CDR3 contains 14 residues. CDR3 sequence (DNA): TGTGCCAGCAGCTCGGACAGGGTAGGGTACGAGCAGTACTTC. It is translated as CASSSDRVGYEQYF. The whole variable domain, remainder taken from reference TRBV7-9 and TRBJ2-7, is DTGVSQNPRHKITKRGQNVTFRCDPISEHNRLYWYRQTLGQGPEFLTYFQNEAQLEKSRLLSDRFSAERPKGSFSTLEIQRTEQGDSAMYLCASSSDRVGYEQYFGPGTRLTVT.

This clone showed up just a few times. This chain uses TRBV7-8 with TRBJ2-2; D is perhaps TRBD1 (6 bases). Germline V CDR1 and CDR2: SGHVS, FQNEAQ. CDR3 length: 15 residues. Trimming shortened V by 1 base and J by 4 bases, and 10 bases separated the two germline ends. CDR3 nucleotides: TGTGCCAGCAGCTTAGGACAGGCGGGCACCGGGGAGCTGTTTTTT. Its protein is CASSLGQAGTGELFF.

The CDR3 DNA follows: TGTGCCACCAGTGACCGTAGCGGGGGGGTAGGAGATACGCAGTATTTT. This translates into CATSDRSGGVGDTQYF. V and J are TRBV24-1 and TRBJ2-3, with 11 bases identical to TRBD2. The CDR3 is 16 amino acids. V gave up 4 bases and J gave up 5 bases; unmatched junction bases: 7. CDR1 KGHDR and CDR2 SFDVKD come from the germline V gene.

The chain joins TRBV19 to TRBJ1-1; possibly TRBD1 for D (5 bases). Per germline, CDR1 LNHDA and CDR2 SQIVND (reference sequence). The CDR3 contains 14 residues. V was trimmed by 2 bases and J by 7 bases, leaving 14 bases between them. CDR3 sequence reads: CASSITSGRGEAFF. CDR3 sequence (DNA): TGTGCCAGTAGTATAACCTCAGGAAGGGGTGAAGCTTTCTTT.

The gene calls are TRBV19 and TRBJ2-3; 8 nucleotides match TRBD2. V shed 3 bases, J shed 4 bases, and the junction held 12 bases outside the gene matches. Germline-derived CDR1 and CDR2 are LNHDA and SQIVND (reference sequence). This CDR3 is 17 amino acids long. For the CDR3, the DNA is TGTGCCAGTAGTATCCTGACTCCTTCGGGAGGGGCAGATACGCAGTATTTT. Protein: CASSILTPSGGADTQYF.

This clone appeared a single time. The CDR3: CASSQGTGEFAQYF. Written as DNA, the CDR3 is TGTGCCAGCAGCCAAGGGACAGGGGAATTTGCGCAGTATTTT. The genes are TRBV3-1 (or the pseudogene TRBV3-2) and TRBJ2-3, with 9 bases that match TRBD1. The CDR3 spans 14 residues. In germline, CDR1 is LGHDT, CDR2 YNNKEL (reference sequence). V lost 1 base, J lost 10 bases, and 6 bases stayed unmatched.

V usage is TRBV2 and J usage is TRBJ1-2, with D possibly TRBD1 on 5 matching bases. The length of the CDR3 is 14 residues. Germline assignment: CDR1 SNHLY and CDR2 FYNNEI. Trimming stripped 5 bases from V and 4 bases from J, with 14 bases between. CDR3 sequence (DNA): TGTGCCAGCAGTACCGGGGGACCCTTCTATGGCTACACCTTC. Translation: CASSTGGPFYGYTF.

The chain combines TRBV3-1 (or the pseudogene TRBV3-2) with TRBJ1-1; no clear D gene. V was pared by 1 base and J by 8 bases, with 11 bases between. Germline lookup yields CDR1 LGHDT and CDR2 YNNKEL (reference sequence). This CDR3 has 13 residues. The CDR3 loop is CASSQGGGVEAFF. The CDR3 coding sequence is TGTGCCAGCAGCCAAGGAGGCGGGGTGGAAGCTTTCTTT.